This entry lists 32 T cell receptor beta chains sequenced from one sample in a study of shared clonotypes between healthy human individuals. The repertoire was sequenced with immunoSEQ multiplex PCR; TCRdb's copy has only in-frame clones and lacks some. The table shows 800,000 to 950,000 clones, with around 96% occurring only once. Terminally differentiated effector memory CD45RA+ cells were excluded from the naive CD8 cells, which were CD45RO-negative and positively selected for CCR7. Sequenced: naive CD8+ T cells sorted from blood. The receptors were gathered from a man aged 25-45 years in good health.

The DNA for the CDR3 is TGTGCCAGTAGTAGAGCCGGGACAGACTACGAGCAGTACTTC. Its translation is CASSRAGTDYEQYF. The gene calls are TRBV19 and TRBJ2-7; the match to TRBD1 covers 7 bases. Looked up from germline, CDR1 is LNHDA and CDR2 is SQIVND (reference sequence). This CDR3 contains 14 residues. V lost 4 bases to trimming and J lost 3 bases; unmatched junction nucleotides: 6.

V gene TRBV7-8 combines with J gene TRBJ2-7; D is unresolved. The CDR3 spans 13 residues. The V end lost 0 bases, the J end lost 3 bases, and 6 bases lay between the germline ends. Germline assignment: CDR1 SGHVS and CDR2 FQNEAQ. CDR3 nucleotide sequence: TGTGCCAGCAGCTTAGCGGTGGACTACGAGCAGTACTTC. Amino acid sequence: CASSLAVDYEQYF.

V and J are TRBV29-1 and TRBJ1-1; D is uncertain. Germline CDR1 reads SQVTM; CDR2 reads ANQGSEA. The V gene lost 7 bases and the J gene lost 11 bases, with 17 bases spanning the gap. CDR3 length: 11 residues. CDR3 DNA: TGCAGCGCCGAATTCAATTGGATGGCTTTCTTT. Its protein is CSAEFNWMAFF. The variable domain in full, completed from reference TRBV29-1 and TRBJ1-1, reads SAVISQKPSRDICQRGTSLTIQCQVDSQVTMMFWYRQQPGQSLTLIATANQGSEATYESGFVIDKFPISRPNLTFSTLTVSNMSPEDSSIYLCSAEFNWMAFFGQGTRLTVV.

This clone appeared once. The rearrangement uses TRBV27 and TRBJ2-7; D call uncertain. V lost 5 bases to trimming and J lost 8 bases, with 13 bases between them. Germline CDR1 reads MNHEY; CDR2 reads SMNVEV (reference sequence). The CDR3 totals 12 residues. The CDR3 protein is CASSGPLGKQYF. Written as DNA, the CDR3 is TGTGCCAGCAGTGGACCCTTGGGAAAGCAGTACTTC.

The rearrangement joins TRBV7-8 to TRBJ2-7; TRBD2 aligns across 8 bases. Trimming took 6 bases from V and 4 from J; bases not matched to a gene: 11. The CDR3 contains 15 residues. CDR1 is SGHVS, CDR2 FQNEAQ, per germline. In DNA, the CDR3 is TGTGCCAGCAGTTCCTTGGCGGGAGGAAGATACGAGCAGTACTTC. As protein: CASSSLAGGRYEQYF.

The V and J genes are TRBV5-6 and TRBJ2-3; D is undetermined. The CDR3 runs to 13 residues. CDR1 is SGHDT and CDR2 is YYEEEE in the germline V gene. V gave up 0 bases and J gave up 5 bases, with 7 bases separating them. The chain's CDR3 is CASSLAGQDTQYF. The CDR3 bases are TGTGCCAGCAGCTTGGCCGGCCAAGATACGCAGTATTTT.

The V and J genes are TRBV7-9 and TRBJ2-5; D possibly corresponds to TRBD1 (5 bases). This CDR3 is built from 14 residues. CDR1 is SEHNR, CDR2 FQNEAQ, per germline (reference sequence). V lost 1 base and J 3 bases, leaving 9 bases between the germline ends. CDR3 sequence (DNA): TGTGCCAGCAGCTTAGTGTCAGGGAAAGAGACCCAGTACTTC. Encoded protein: CASSLVSGKETQYF.

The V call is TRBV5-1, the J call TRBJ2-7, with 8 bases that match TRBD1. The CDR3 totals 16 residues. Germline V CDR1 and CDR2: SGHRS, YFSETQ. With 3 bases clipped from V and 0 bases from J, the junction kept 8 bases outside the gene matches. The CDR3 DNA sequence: TGCGCCAGCAGCTCCGGACAGGGAAGAGGCTCCTACGAGCAGTACTTC. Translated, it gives CASSSGQGRGSYEQYF.

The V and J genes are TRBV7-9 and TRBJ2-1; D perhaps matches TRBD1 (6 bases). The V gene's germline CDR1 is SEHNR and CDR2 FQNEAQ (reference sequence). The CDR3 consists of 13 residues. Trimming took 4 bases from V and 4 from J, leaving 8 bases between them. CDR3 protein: CASSWDTYNEQFF. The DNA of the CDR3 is TGTGCCAGCAGCTGGGACACGTACAATGAGCAGTTCTTC.

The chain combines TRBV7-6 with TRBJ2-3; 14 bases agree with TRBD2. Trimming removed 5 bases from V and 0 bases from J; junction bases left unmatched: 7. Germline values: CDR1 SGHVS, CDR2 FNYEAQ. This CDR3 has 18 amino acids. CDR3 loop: CASSVFGTSGRSTDTQYF. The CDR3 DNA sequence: TGTGCCAGCAGCGTTTTCGGGACTAGCGGGAGAAGCACAGATACGCAGTATTTT.

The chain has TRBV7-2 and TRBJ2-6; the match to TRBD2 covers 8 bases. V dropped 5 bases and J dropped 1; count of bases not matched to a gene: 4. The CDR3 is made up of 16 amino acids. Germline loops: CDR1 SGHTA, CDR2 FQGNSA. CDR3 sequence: CASSPQRESGANVLTF. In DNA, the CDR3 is TGTGCCAGCAGCCCTCAGCGGGAGTCTGGGGCCAACGTCCTGACTTTC.

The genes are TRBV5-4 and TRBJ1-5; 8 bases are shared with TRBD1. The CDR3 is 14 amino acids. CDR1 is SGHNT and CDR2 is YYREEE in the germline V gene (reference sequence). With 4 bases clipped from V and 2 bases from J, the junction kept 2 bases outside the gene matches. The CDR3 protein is CASSQDRGNQPQHF. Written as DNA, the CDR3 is TGTGCCAGCAGCCAGGACAGGGGCAATCAGCCCCAGCATTTT.

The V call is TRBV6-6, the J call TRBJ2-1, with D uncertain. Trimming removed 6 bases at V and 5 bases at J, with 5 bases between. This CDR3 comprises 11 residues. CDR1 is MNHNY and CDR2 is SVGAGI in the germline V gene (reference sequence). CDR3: CASRSNNEQFF. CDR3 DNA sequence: TGTGCCAGCAGATCTAACAATGAGCAGTTCTTC.

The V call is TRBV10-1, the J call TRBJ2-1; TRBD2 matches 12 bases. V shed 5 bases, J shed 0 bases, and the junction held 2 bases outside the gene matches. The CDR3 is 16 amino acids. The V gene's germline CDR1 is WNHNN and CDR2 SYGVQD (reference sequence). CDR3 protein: CASSTTSGSSYNEQFF. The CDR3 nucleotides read TGCGCCAGCAGTACGACTAGCGGGAGCTCCTACAATGAGCAGTTCTTC.

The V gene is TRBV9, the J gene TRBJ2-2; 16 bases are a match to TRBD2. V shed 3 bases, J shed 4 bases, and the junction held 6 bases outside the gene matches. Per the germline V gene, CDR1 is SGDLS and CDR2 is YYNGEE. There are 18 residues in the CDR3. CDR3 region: CASSAGLAGGLGTGELFF. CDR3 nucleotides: TGTGCCAGCAGCGCGGGACTAGCGGGAGGGCTGGGCACCGGGGAGCTGTTTTTT.

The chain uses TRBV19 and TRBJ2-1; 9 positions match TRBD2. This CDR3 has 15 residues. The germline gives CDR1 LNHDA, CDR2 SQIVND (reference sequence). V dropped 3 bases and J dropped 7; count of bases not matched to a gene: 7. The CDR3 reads CASSIGLAGLNEQFF. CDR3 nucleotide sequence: TGTGCCAGTAGTATTGGCCTAGCGGGACTAAATGAGCAGTTCTTC.

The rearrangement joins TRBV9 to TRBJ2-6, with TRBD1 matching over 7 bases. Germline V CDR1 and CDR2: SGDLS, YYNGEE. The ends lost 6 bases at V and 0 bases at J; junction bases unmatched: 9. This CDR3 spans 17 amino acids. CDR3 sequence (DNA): TGTGCCAGCACCGAACGGGACAGTAGCTCTGGGGCCAACGTCCTGACTTTC. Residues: CASTERDSSSGANVLTF.

Here the CDR3 reads CASSLGSGMGQETQYF. CDR3 sequence (DNA): TGTGCCAGCAGCTTAGGTAGCGGGATGGGGCAAGAGACCCAGTACTTC. The J gene is TRBJ2-5, the V gene TRBV7-3; 8 nucleotides agree with TRBD2. Unmatched junction bases numbered 7, after V lost 2 bases and J lost 2 bases. The germline gives CDR1 SGHTA, CDR2 FQGTGA. CDR3 length: 16 amino acids.

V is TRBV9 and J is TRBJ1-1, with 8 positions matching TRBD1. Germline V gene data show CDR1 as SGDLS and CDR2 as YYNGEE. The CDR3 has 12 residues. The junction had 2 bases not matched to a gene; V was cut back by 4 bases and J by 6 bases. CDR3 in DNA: TGTGCCAGCAGCACAGGGGGGGCTGAAGCTTTCTTT. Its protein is CASSTGGAEAFF.

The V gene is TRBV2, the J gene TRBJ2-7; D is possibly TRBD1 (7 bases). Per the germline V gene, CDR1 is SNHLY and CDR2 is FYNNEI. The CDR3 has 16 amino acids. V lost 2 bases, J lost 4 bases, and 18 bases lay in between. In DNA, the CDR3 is TGTGCCAGCAGTGAAATTCGACCAGGGGGGAGGTACGAGCAGTACTTC. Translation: CASSEIRPGGRYEQYF.

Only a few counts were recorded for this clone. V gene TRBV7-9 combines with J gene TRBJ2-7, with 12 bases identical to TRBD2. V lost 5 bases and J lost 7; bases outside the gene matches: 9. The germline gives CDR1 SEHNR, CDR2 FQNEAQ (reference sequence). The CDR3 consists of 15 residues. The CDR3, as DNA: TGTGCCAGCAGCCCGCTAGCGGGAGGGCCTTGGGAGCAGTACTTC. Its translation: CASSPLAGGPWEQYF.

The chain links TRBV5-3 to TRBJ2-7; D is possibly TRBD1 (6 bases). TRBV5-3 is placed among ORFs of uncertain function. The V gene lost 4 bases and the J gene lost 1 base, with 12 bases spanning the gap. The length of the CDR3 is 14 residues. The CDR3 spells CARSHIQGSYEQYF. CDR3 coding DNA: TGTGCCAGAAGCCATATACAGGGATCCTACGAGCAGTACTTC.

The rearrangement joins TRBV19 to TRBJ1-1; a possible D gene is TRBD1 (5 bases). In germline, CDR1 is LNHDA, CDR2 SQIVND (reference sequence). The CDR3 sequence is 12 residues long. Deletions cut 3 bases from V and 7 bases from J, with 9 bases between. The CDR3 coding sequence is TGTGCCAGTAGTATCGGGGGATATGAAGCTTTCTTT. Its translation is CASSIGGYEAFF.

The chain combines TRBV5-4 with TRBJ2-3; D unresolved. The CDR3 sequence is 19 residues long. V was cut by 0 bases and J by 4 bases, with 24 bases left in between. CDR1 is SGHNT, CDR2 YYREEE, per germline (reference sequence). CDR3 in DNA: TGTGCCAGCAGCTTGGCCGTTGAGGTGGACCAGGATCGGGCAGATACGCAGTATTTT. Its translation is CASSLAVEVDQDRADTQYF.

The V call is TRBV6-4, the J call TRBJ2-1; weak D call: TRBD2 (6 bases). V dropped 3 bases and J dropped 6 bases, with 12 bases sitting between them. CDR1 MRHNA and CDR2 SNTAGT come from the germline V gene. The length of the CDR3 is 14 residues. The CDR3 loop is CASSESGLVNEQFF. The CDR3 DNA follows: TGTGCCAGCAGTGAATCGGGACTTGTCAATGAGCAGTTCTTC.

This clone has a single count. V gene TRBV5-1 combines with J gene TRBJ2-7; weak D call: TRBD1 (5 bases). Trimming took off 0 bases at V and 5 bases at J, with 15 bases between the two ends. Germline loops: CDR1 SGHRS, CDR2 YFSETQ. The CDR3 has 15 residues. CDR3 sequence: CASSLANSARDEQYF. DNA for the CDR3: TGCGCCAGCAGCTTGGCTAATTCCGCCAGGGACGAGCAGTACTTC.

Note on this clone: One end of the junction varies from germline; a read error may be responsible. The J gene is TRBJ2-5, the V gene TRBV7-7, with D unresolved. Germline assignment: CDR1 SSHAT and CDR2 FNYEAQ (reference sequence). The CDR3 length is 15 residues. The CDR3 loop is CASSLAVTQEETQYF. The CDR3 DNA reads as TGTGCTAGCAGCTTAGCCGTTACCCAGGAAGAGACCCAGTACTTC.

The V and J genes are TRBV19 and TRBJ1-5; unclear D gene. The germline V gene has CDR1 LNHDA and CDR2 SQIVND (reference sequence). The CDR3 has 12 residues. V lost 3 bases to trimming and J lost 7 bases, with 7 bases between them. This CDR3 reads CASSIPAQPQHF. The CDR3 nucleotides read TGTGCCAGTAGTATTCCGGCCCAGCCCCAGCATTTT.

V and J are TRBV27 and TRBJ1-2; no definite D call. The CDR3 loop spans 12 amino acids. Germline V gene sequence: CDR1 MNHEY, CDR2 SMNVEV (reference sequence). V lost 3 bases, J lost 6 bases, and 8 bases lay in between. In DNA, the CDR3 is TGTGCCAGCAGTTTGGGAAGGGATGGCTACACCTTC. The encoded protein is CASSLGRDGYTF.

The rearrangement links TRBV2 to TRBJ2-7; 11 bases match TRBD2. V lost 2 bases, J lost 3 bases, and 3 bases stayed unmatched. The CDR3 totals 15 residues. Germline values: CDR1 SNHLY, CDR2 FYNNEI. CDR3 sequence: CASSEITSGSYEQYF. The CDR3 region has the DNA TGTGCCAGCAGTGAAATTACTAGCGGGAGCTACGAGCAGTACTTC.

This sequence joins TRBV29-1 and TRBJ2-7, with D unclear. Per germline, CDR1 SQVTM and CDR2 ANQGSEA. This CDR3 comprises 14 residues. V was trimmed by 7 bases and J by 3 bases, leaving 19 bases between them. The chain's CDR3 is CSADSPLKGYEQYF. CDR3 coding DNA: TGCAGCGCGGATAGCCCGCTTAAAGGCTACGAGCAGTACTTC.

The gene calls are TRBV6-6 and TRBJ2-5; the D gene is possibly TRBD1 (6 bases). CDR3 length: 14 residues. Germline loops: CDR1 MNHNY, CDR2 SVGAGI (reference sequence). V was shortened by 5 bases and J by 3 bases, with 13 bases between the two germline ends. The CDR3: CASSMTGTKETQYF. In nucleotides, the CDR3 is TGTGCCAGCAGTATGACCGGGACAAAAGAGACCCAGTACTTC.